The clone carrying this T cell receptor beta chain was counted only a few times. The TCR beta CDR3 regions underwent amplification from RNA transcripts. HTBI primers were used in a first-round RT-PCR, which preceded a second-round multiplex PCR. TCRdb itself ran the multiplex PCR reads through MiXCR, one entry per CDR3 protein. Found here are 600,000 to 650,000 distinct CDR3 sequences, about 24% of them singletons; the top ten hold more than 5.5%. This entry belongs to a study of Graves' ophthalmopathy and Graves' hyperthyroidism. Cases classed as stable hyperthyroidism had no ophthalmopathy within 18 months of follow-up. The sample consisted of peripheral blood. The receptor was isolated from a woman aged 18-29 years with stable Graves' hyperthyroidism. Some clones in this sample may be carry-over from other donors' samples.

CDR3 in DNA: TGCGCCAGCAGCCAAGACATTTCGAGGGGGAGGTCACCCCTCCACTTT. This translates into CASSQDISRGRSPLHF. This chain joins TRBV4-1 and TRBJ1-6; D might be TRBD1 (6 bases). Trimming took off 0 bases at V and 10 bases at J, with 16 bases between the two ends. Germline CDR1 is MGHRA and CDR2 is YSYEKL. The CDR3 totals 16 residues.